The sample holds one count of the clone carrying this T cell receptor beta chain. Its specificity is unknown. This specimen comes from a study of cytomegalovirus exposure and HLA in healthy donors. General study points: In vitro, a few CMV-associated chains proved specific for CMV antigens.

CDR3 length: 15 amino acids. Germline assignment: CDR1 LNHDA and CDR2 SQIVND (reference sequence). V was pared by 1 base and J by 4 bases, with 11 bases between. Primers for the PCR totalled 60 Vbeta and 13 Jbeta. The table came from immunoSEQ multiplex PCR; TCRdb's copy has only in-frame clones and leaves some out. Among 150,000 to 200,000 clones listed, roughly 84% were seen once. Material for sequencing was PBMCs. This TCR was sampled from a man younger than 30 in good health and CMV-seronegative. This sequence joins TRBV19 and TRBJ1-5; D is possibly TRBD1 (6 bases). The CDR3 DNA reads as TGTGCCAGTAGTATAGTACAGGGCCCGAATCAGCCCCAGCATTTT. Translation: CASSIVQGPNQPQHF.